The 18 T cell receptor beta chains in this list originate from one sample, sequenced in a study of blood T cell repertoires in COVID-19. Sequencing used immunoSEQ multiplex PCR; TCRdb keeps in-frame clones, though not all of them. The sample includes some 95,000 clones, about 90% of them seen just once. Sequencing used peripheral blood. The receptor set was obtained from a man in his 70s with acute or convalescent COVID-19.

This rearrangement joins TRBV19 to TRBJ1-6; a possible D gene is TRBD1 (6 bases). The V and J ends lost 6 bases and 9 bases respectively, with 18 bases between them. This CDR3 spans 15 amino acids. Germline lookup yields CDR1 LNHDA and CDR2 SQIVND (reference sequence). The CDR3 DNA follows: TGTGCCAGTAGCGCATCCGGGACATACCCTTCACCCCTCCACTTT. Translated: CASSASGTYPSPLHF.

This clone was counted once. Written as DNA, the CDR3 is TGTGCCAGCAGCGTAGGTGACAGGGTTGGTCAGCCCCAGCATTTT. This gives the protein CASSVGDRVGQPQHF. The V and J genes are TRBV9 and TRBJ1-5; 7 nucleotides align to TRBD1. The CDR3 sequence is 15 residues long. Germline-derived CDR1 and CDR2 are SGDLS and YYNGEE. Germline trimming cut 0 bases from V and 6 bases from J; bases unmatched to any gene: 6.

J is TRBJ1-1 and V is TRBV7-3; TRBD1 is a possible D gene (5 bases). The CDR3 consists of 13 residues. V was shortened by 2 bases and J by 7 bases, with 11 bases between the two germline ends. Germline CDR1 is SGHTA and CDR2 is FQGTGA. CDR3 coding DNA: TGTGCCAGCAGCTTATCAGGGCGGAGTGAAGCTTTCTTT. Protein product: CASSLSGRSEAFF.

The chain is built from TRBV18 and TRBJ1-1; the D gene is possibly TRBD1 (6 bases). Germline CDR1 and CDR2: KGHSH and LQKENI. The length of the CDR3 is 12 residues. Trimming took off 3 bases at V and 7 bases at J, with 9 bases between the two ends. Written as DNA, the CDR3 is TGTGCCAGCTCACCGGACAGAATTGAAGCTTTCTTT. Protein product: CASSPDRIEAFF.

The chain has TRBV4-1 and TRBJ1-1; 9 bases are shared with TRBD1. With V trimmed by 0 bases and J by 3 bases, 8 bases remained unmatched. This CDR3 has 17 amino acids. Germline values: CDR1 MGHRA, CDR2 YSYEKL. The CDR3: CASSQETPGTGYTEAFF. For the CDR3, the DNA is TGCGCCAGCAGCCAAGAAACCCCCGGGACAGGGTACACTGAAGCTTTCTTT.

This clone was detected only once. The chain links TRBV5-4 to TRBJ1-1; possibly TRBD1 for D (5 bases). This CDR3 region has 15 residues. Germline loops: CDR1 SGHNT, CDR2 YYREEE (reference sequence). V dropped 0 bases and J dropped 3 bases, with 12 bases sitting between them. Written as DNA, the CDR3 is TGTGCCAGCAGCTTGGTCCAGGGCCGGTACACTGAAGCTTTCTTT. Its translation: CASSLVQGRYTEAFF.

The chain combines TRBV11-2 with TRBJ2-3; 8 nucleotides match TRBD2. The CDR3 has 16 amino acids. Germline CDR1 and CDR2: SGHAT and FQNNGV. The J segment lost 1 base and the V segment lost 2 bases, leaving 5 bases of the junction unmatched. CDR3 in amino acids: CASSLRGGPGTDTQYF. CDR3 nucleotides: TGTGCCAGCAGCTTACGCGGGGGGCCGGGCACAGATACGCAGTATTTT.

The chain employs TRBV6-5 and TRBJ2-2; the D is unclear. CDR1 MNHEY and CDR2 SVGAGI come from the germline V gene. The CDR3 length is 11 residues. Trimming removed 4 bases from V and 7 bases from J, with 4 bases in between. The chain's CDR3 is CASSFVGELFF. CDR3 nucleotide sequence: TGTGCCAGCAGTTTCGTCGGGGAGCTGTTTTTT.

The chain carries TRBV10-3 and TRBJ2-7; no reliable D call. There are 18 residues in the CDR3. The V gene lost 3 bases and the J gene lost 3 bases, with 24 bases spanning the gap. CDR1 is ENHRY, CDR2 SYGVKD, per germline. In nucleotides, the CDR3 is TGTGCCATCAGTGACCCGTCGACCCCGATAGGTTCGGGCTACGAGCAGTACTTC. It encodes CAISDPSTPIGSGYEQYF.

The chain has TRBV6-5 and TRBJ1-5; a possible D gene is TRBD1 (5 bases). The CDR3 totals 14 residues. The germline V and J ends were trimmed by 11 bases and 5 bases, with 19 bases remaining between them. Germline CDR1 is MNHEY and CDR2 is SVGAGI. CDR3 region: CASQLAGSDQPQHF. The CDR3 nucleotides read TGTGCCTCCCAATTGGCAGGGTCGGATCAGCCCCAGCATTTT.

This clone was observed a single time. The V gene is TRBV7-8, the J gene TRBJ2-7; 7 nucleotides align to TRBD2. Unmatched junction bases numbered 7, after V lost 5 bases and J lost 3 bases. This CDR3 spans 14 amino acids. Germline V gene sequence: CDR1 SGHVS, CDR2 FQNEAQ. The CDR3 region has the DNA TGTGCCAGCAGCCCGGCCGGGGGGAACTACGAGCAGTACTTC. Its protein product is CASSPAGGNYEQYF.

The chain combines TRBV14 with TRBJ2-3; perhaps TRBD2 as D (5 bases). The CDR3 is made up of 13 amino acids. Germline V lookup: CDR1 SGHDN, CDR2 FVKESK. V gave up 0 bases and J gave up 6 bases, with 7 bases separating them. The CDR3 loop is CASSQDWRDTQYF. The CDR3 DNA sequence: TGTGCCAGCAGCCAAGACTGGAGGGATACGCAGTATTTT.

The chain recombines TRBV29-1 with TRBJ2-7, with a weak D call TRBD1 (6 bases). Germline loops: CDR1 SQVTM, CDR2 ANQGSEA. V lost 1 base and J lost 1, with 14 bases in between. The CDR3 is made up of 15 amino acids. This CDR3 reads CSVEGGQGRSYEQYV. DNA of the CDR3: TGCAGCGTTGAAGGTGGGCAGGGGCGGTCCTACGAGCAGTACGTC.

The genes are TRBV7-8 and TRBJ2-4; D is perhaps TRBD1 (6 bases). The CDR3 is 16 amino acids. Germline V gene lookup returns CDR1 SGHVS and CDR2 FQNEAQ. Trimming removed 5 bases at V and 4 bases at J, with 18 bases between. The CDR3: CASSPEQGWEKNIQYF. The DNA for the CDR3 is TGTGCCAGCAGCCCCGAACAGGGTTGGGAGAAAAACATTCAGTACTTC.

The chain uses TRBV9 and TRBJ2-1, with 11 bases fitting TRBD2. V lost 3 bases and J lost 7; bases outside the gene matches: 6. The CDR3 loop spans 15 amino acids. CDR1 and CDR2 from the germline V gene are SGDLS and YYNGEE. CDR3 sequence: CASSDSGGANNEQFF. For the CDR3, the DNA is TGTGCCAGCAGCGATAGCGGGGGGGCCAATAATGAGCAGTTCTTC.

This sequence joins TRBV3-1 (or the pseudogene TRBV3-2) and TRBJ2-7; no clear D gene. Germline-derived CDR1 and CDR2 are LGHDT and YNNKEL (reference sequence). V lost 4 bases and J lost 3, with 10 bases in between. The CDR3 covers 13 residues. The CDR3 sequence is CASSPRVYYEQYF. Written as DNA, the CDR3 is TGTGCCAGCAGCCCCCGGGTCTACTACGAGCAGTACTTC.

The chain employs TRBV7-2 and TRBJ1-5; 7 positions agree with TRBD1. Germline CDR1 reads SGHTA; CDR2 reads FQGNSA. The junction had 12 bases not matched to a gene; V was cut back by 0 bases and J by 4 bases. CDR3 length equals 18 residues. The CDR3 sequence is CASSLAKGLGQKNQPQHF. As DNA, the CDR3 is TGTGCCAGCAGCTTAGCAAAAGGCCTGGGACAGAAAAATCAGCCCCAGCATTTT. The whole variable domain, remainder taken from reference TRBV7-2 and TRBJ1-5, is GAGVSQSPSNKVTEKGKDVELRCDPISGHTALYWYRQSLGQGLEFLIYFQGNSAPDKSGLPSDRFSAERTGGSVSTLTIQRTQQEDSAVYLCASSLAKGLGQKNQPQHFGDGTRLSIL.

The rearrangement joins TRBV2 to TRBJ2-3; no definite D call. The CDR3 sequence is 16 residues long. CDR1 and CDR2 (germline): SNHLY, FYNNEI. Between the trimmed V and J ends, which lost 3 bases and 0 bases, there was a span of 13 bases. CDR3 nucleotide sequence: TGTGCCAGCAGTGATTTGCGGAGTGTTAGCACAGATACGCAGTATTTT. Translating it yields CASSDLRSVSTDTQYF.